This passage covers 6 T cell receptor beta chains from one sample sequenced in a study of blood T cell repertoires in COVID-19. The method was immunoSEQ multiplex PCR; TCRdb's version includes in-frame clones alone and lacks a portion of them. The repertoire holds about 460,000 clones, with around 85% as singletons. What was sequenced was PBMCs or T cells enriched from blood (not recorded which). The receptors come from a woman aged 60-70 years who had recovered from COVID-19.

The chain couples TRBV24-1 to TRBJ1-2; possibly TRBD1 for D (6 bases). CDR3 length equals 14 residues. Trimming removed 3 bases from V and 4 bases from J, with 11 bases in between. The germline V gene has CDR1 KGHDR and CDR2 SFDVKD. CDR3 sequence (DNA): TGTGCCACCAGTGATGCGGGGGGCGTCTATGGCTACACCTTC. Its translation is CATSDAGGVYGYTF.

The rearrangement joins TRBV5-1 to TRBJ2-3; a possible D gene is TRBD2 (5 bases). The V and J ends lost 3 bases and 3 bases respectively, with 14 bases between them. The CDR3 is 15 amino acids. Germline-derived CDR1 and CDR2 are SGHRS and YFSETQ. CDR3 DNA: TGCGCCAGCAGCTCGCCGGGAACCGGGACAGATACGCAGTATTTT. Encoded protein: CASSSPGTGTDTQYF.

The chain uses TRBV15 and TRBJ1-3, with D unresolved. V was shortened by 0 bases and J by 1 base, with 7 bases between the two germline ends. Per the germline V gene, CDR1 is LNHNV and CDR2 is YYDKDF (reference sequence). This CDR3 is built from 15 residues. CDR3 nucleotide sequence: TGTGCCACCAGCAGAGATCAGACTTCTGGAAACACCATATATTTT. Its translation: CATSRDQTSGNTIYF.

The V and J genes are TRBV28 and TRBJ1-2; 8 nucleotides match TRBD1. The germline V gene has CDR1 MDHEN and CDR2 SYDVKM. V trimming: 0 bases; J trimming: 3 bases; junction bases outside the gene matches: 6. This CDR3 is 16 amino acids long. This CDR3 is CASSLWWQGADYGYTF. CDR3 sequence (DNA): TGTGCCAGCAGTTTATGGTGGCAGGGGGCTGACTATGGCTACACCTTC.

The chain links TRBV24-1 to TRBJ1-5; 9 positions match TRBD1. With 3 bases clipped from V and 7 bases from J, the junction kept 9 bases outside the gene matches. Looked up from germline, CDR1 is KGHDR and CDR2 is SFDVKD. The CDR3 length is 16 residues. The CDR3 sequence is CATSDPGTGPGQPQHF. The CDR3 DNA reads TGTGCCACCAGTGATCCCGGGACAGGGCCAGGCCAGCCCCAGCATTTT.

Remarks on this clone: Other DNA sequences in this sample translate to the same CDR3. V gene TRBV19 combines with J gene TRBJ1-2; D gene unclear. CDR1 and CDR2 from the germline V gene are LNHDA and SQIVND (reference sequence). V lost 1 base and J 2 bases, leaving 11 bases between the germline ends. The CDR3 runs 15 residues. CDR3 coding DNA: TGTGCCAGTAGTATAGCGGCGGGAGTGAACTATGGCTACACCTTC. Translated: CASSIAAGVNYGYTF. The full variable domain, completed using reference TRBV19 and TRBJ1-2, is DGGITQSPKYLFRKEGQNVTLSCEQNLNHDAMYWYRQDPGQGLRLIYYSQIVNDFQKGDIAEGYSVSREKKESFPLTVTSAQKNPTAFYLCASSIAAGVNYGYTFGSGTRLTVV.